These 20 T cell receptor beta chains came from one sample sequenced in a study of T cell responses to AZD1222 COVID-19 vaccine. The method was immunoSEQ multiplex PCR; TCRdb's version includes in-frame clones alone and lacks a portion of them. The table shows approximately 89,000 clones, with over 75% occurring only once. Sequences were derived from peripheral blood, sampled on day 0 of AZD1222 vaccination. These TCRs come from an adult in good health.

The gene calls are TRBV11-3 and TRBJ1-6; perhaps TRBD1 as D (5 bases). The V end lost 4 bases, the J end lost 9 bases, and 13 bases lay between the germline ends. CDR1 SGHNT and CDR2 YENEEA come from the germline V gene. There are 14 residues in the CDR3. In nucleotides, the CDR3 is TGTGCCAGCAGCTCCGGGACGGAGGGTTCACCCCTCCACTTT. Protein: CASSSGTEGSPLHF. The whole variable domain, remainder taken from reference TRBV11-3 and TRBJ1-6, is EAGVVQSPRYKIIEKKQPVAFWCNPISGHNTLYWYLQNLGQGPELLIRYENEEAVDDSQLPKDRFSAERLKGVDSTLKIQPAELGDSAVYLCASSSGTEGSPLHFGNGTRLTVT.

In the case of this clone: With a much larger clone just one base away, this may be a read error. The gene calls are TRBV5-4 and TRBJ2-3; 10 positions agree with TRBD2. The CDR3 contains 14 residues. The V segment lost 5 bases and the J segment 3 bases; nucleotides outside the gene matches: 3. CDR1 SGHNT and CDR2 YYREEE come from the germline V gene (reference sequence). The CDR3 nucleotides read TGTGCCAGCAGTATTAGCGGGGGGACAGATACGCAGTATTTT. This translates into CASSISGGTDTQYF.

The rearrangement links TRBV10-1 to TRBJ1-3; D remains ambiguous. Germline lookup yields CDR1 WNHNN and CDR2 SYGVQD (reference sequence). The CDR3 consists of 14 residues. Trimming removed 3 bases from V and 2 bases from J, with 8 bases in between. CDR3 sequence reads: CASSESGTGNTIYF. CDR3 DNA: TGCGCCAGCAGTGAATCTGGGACTGGAAACACCATATATTTT.

This CDR3 is CASSLGGTQPQHF. The DNA for the CDR3 is TGTGCCAGCAGCTTGGGGGGGACGCAGCCCCAGCATTTT. The V call is TRBV5-4, the J call TRBJ1-5, with a possible D match to TRBD1 (5 bases). The CDR3 is 13 residues long. The V end was cut by 0 bases, the J end by 7 bases, with 8 bases between. Looked up from germline, CDR1 is SGHNT and CDR2 is YYREEE (reference sequence).

V usage is TRBV5-6 and J usage is TRBJ2-4; D gene unclear. The CDR3 spans 15 residues. Germline V CDR1 and CDR2: SGHDT, YYEEEE. The V and J ends lost 2 bases and 4 bases respectively, with 13 bases between them. In DNA, the CDR3 is TGTGCCAGCAGCTTCTCGGCTGGGGTTAAAAACATTCAGTACTTC. Translating gives CASSFSAGVKNIQYF.

This clone was seen a single time. The V gene is TRBV12-3 or TRBV12-4, the J gene TRBJ2-1, with unresolved D. V lost 3 bases, J lost 8 bases, and 5 bases lay in between. This CDR3 is built from 11 residues. The CDR3 loop is CASSFRDEQFF. The CDR3 coding sequence is TGTGCCAGCAGTTTCCGCGATGAGCAGTTCTTC.

The chain combines TRBV19 with TRBJ1-6, with D possibly being TRBD1 (6 bases). V lost 5 bases, J lost 7 bases, and 15 bases lay in between. The CDR3 covers 15 residues. Germline-derived CDR1 and CDR2 are LNHDA and SQIVND (reference sequence). The CDR3 here is CASSAREGGNSPLHF. As DNA, the CDR3 is TGTGCCAGTAGTGCGAGGGAAGGGGGGAATTCACCCCTCCACTTT.

This clone is labeled as medium-sized. The gene calls are TRBV18 and TRBJ2-7; possibly TRBD1 or TRBD2 for D (5 bases each). V was pared by 5 bases and J by 3 bases, with 11 bases between. Germline CDR1 reads KGHSH; CDR2 reads LQKENI. CDR3 length: 13 residues. CDR3 coding DNA: TGTGCCAGCTCATTTGGGACCATCTACGAGCAGTACTTC. Translation: CASSFGTIYEQYF.

This CDR3 is CASSRESWADTQYF. The CDR3, as DNA: TGTGCCAGCAGTAGGGAATCATGGGCGGATACGCAGTATTTT. The rearrangement joins TRBV27 to TRBJ2-3; D is unclear. The CDR3 contains 14 residues. The germline V and J ends were trimmed by 5 bases and 6 bases, with 15 bases remaining between them. Germline values: CDR1 MNHEY, CDR2 SMNVEV (reference sequence).

This clone was observed a single time. The V and J genes are TRBV15 and TRBJ1-5, with D unclear. Germline V gene sequence: CDR1 LNHNV, CDR2 YYDKDF (reference sequence). V shed 3 bases and J shed 4 bases, with 10 bases lying between them. This CDR3 is built from 14 residues. CDR3 residues: CATSRGSFNQPQHF. DNA of the CDR3: TGTGCCACCAGCAGGGGCAGCTTTAATCAGCCCCAGCATTTT. Together with reference TRBV15 and TRBJ1-5, the CDR3 gives the full variable domain: DAMVIQNPRYQVTQFGKPVTLSCSQTLNHNVMYWYQQKSSQAPKLLFHYYDKDFNNEADTPDNFQSRRPNTSFCFLDIRSPGLGDTAMYLCATSRGSFNQPQHFGDGTRLSIL.

The chain has TRBV10-3 and TRBJ1-4; D not certain. Between the trimmed V and J ends, which lost 1 base and 8 bases, there was a span of 8 bases. Germline CDR1 ENHRY, CDR2 SYGVKD. The CDR3 is 13 residues long. This CDR3 is CAISEWAGEKLFF. CDR3 nucleotide sequence: TGTGCCATCAGTGAGTGGGCGGGGGAAAAACTGTTTTTT.

The chain employs TRBV11-3 and TRBJ2-1; maybe TRBD2 (6 bases). From germline, CDR1 is SGHNT and CDR2 YENEEA. The CDR3 sequence is 14 residues long. Trimming left V 5 bases short and J 3 bases short, with 11 bases between. CDR3 DNA: TGTGCCAGCAGCCGCAGGAGGGGCTACAATGAGCAGTTCTTC. Translated: CASSRRRGYNEQFF.

This chain links TRBV19 with TRBJ1-6; perhaps TRBD1 as D (5 bases). The CDR3 covers 15 residues. CDR1 is LNHDA and CDR2 is SQIVND in the germline V gene (reference sequence). V lost 3 bases and J lost 6, with 12 bases in between. The CDR3 DNA is TGTGCCAGTAGTATTCTCGCGGGGGGTAATTCACCCCTCCACTTT. It is translated as CASSILAGGNSPLHF.

This clone was counted once. The V gene is TRBV30, the J gene TRBJ2-7; 10 bases match TRBD1. V gave up 3 bases and J gave up 6 bases; unmatched junction bases: 5. There are 13 residues in the CDR3. Germline V gene sequence: CDR1 GTSNPN, CDR2 SVGIG (reference sequence). CDR3: CAWRSGQGGEQYF. CDR3 bases: TGTGCCTGGAGGTCAGGACAGGGGGGCGAGCAGTACTTC.

This sequence joins TRBV2 and TRBJ1-5, with D maybe TRBD1 (5 bases). The CDR3 totals 14 residues. CDR1 and CDR2 from the germline V gene are SNHLY and FYNNEI. Trimming removed 7 bases from V and 4 bases from J, with 14 bases in between. The CDR3 spells CASNLGGWNQPQHF. The CDR3 nucleotides read TGTGCCAGCAACCTCGGGGGATGGAATCAGCCCCAGCATTTT. Looking up the rest from reference TRBV2 and TRBJ1-5 gives the full variable domain: EPEVTQTPSHQVTQMGQEVILRCVPISNHLYFYWYRQILGQKVEFLVSFYNNEISEKSEIFDDQFSVERPDGSNFTLKIRSTKLEDSAMYFCASNLGGWNQPQHFGDGTRLSIL.

This clone was observed a single time. V gene TRBV10-3 combines with J gene TRBJ1-6; D possibly corresponds to TRBD1 (5 bases). From germline, CDR1 is ENHRY and CDR2 SYGVKD. V gave up 6 bases and J gave up 5 bases, with 14 bases separating them. This CDR3 is built from 15 residues. CDR3: CAISQGTEDNSPLHF. In DNA form, the CDR3 reads TGTGCCATCAGCCAAGGGACGGAGGATAATTCACCCCTCCACTTT.

This clone was recorded once. The chain has TRBV5-6 and TRBJ1-2; 7 bases match TRBD1. The germline gives CDR1 SGHDT, CDR2 YYEEEE. V shed 1 base, J shed 7 bases, and the junction held 4 bases outside the gene matches. The CDR3 spans 13 residues. CDR3: CASSLKTGLGYTF. CDR3 DNA: TGTGCCAGCAGCTTGAAGACAGGGCTTGGCTACACCTTC.

The chain recombines TRBV6-6 with TRBJ2-6; D is uncertain. Germline values: CDR1 MNHNY, CDR2 SVGAGI (reference sequence). CDR3 length: 15 amino acids. Trimming left V 6 bases short and J 0 bases short, with 9 bases between. The chain's CDR3 is CASSLRLSGANVLTF. The CDR3 nucleotides read TGTGCCAGCAGCTTGAGGCTCTCTGGGGCCAACGTCCTGACTTTC.

This clone appeared once. This sample also contains other DNA sequences that code for the same CDR3. CDR3 bases: TGTGCCAGCAGCTTAAGTAGGAACACTGAAGCTTTCTTT. Protein sequence: CASSLSRNTEAFF. The chain recombines TRBV7-3 with TRBJ1-1; D is undetermined. This CDR3 is built from 13 residues. The germline V gene has CDR1 SGHTA and CDR2 FQGTGA. Trimming stripped 1 base from V and 1 base from J, with 4 bases between.

The CDR3 region is CASSSTGGLANEKLFF. Here the CDR3 DNA reads TGTGCCAGCAGCTCGACAGGGGGATTAGCTAATGAAAAACTGTTTTTT. This chain links TRBV7-8 with TRBJ1-4; the match to TRBD1 covers 9 bases. The CDR3 sequence is 16 residues long. Germline trimming cut 4 bases from V and 3 bases from J; bases unmatched to any gene: 6. Germline lookup yields CDR1 SGHVS and CDR2 FQNEAQ.